The 30 T cell receptor beta chains below all came from one sample that was sequenced in a study of blood T cell dynamics during melanoma immunotherapy. Described time point: week 3, after first cycle of checkpoint inhibitor. Measured with immunoSEQ multiplex PCR; TCRdb has only the in-frame clones, and not every one. The sample includes about 16,000 clones, about 94% of them seen just once. Material: effector memory CD8+ T cells from blood, obtained from a patient treated with checkpoint blockade. These receptors came from a human donor with melanoma.

The chain uses TRBV6-5 and TRBJ2-7; 12 nucleotides agree with TRBD2. CDR3 length equals 15 residues. The germline V gene encodes CDR1 MNHEY and CDR2 SVGAGI. V lost 4 bases, J lost 0 bases, and 1 base stayed unmatched. The DNA for the CDR3 is TGTGCCAGCAGTTGGACTAGCGGGGCCTCCTACGAGCAGTACTTC. As protein: CASSWTSGASYEQYF.

The chain combines TRBV5-1 with TRBJ1-1; 7 nucleotides align to TRBD1. CDR1 is SGHRS, CDR2 YFSETQ, per germline. The ends lost 5 bases at V and 0 bases at J; junction bases unmatched: 7. The CDR3 consists of 15 residues. CDR3 DNA sequence: TGCGCCAGCAGACGAGGACAGGCTTTGAACACTGAAGCTTTCTTT. Translation gives CASRRGQALNTEAFF.

This chain uses TRBV7-9 with TRBJ2-5; D is perhaps TRBD2 (6 bases). Germline lookup yields CDR1 SEHNR and CDR2 FQNEAQ (reference sequence). Trimming removed 5 bases at V and 4 bases at J, with 17 bases between. The CDR3 length is 15 residues. CDR3 residues: CASSGGLMQGETQYF. The CDR3 DNA reads as TGTGCCAGCAGCGGGGGACTCATGCAAGGAGAGACCCAGTACTTC.

The V call is TRBV11-2, the J call TRBJ1-2, with D unclear. Between the trimmed V and J ends, which lost 0 bases and 3 bases, there was a span of 11 bases. The V gene's germline CDR1 is SGHAT and CDR2 FQNNGV. The CDR3 spans 15 residues. The CDR3 coding sequence is TGTGCCAGCAGCTTAGATACGAAATCTTACTATGGCTACACCTTC. It specifies CASSLDTKSYYGYTF. Full variable domain (rest looked up from reference TRBV11-2 and TRBJ1-2): EAGVAQSPRYKIIEKRQSVAFWCNPISGHATLYWYQQILGQGPKLLIQFQNNGVVDDSQLPKDRFSAERLKGVDSTLKIQPAKLEDSAVYLCASSLDTKSYYGYTFGSGTRLTVV.

V is TRBV29-1 and J is TRBJ1-6; 7 positions match TRBD1. The CDR3 totals 13 residues. Germline V gene data show CDR1 as SQVTM and CDR2 as ANQGSEA. V lost 3 bases, J lost 7 bases, and 3 bases stayed unmatched. CDR3 nucleotides: TGCAGCGTTGAGACAGGGAGGAATTCACCCCTCCACTTT. The encoded protein is CSVETGRNSPLHF.

This chain joins TRBV10-3 and TRBJ2-1; D uncertain. The germline CDR1 and CDR2 sequences are ENHRY and SYGVKD. The ends were cut back, 3 bases at V and 7 bases at J, with 7 bases in the middle. This CDR3 is built from 12 residues. CDR3 residues: CAISESENEQFF. In DNA form, the CDR3 reads TGTGCCATCAGTGAAAGTGAGAATGAGCAGTTCTTC.

The chain employs TRBV7-9 and TRBJ2-1; D is possibly TRBD1 or TRBD2 (5 bases each). The CDR3 runs 11 residues. The ends were cut back, 11 bases at V and 8 bases at J, with 13 bases in the middle. Germline V gene sequence: CDR1 SEHNR, CDR2 FQNEAQ (reference sequence). For the CDR3, the DNA is TGTGCCGGGGGAAGTTCCTATGAGCAGTTCTTC. Translated, it gives CAGGSSYEQFF.

This clone was observed a single time. The chain combines TRBV7-3 with TRBJ2-1; TRBD2 matches at 8 bases. CDR3 length: 15 residues. Losses at the gene ends were 1 base for V and 8 bases for J; bases not matched to a gene: 7. Germline V gene sequence: CDR1 SGHTA, CDR2 FQGTGA. The CDR3, as DNA: TGTGCCAGCAGCTTAAAGGGACTAGTTGGTTATGAGCAGTTCTTC. Translated: CASSLKGLVGYEQFF.

The chain uses TRBV11-2 and TRBJ2-7; D may correspond to TRBD1 or TRBD2 (6 bases each). The germline V gene has CDR1 SGHAT and CDR2 FQNNGV. The CDR3 runs to 15 residues. V was pared by 2 bases and J by 5 bases, with 16 bases between. CDR3 sequence (DNA): TGTGCCAGCAGCTTAATACCCAACGGGGGCCACGAGCAGTACTTC. Translation: CASSLIPNGGHEQYF.

The genes are TRBV2 and TRBJ2-1; 8 bases map to TRBD2. Germline V gene sequence: CDR1 SNHLY, CDR2 FYNNEI. This CDR3 contains 15 residues. V lost 5 bases to trimming and J lost 2 bases; unmatched junction nucleotides: 5. The CDR3 nucleotides are TGTGCCAGCAGTAGAGGGACTAGAGCCTACAATGAGCAGTTCTTC. The encoded protein is CASSRGTRAYNEQFF.

This chain links TRBV4-1 with TRBJ2-1; 10 bases map to TRBD2. The V segment lost 11 bases and the J segment 7 bases; nucleotides outside the gene matches: 8. The CDR3 contains 13 residues. CDR1 and CDR2 from the germline V gene are MGHRA and YSYEKL. For the CDR3, the DNA is TGCGCCTCTCTCCCTAGCGGGGGTAATGAGCAGTTCTTC. Translating it yields CASLPSGGNEQFF.

This clone was observed a few times. The chain links TRBV5-4 to TRBJ1-1; D ambiguous. Trimming left V 0 bases short and J 5 bases short, with 5 bases between. CDR1 is SGHNT and CDR2 is YYREEE in the germline V gene (reference sequence). The CDR3 sequence is 12 residues long. This CDR3 is CASSLGVTEAFF. The CDR3 bases are TGTGCCAGCAGCTTGGGAGTTACTGAAGCTTTCTTT.

This chain links TRBV25-1 with TRBJ2-3; D not resolved. The CDR3 is made up of 12 amino acids. Germline CDR1 reads MGHDK; CDR2 reads SYGVNS. V was trimmed by 4 bases and J by 6 bases, leaving 8 bases between them. Written as DNA, the CDR3 is TGTGCCAGCAGTGGAGCGTGGGATACGCAGTATTTT. It codes for CASSGAWDTQYF. Variable domain in full (rest from reference TRBV25-1 and TRBJ2-3): EADIYQTPRYLVIGTGKKITLECSQTMGHDKMYWYQQDPGMELHLIHYSYGVNSTEKGDLSSESTVSRIRTEHFPLTLESARPSHTSQYLCASSGAWDTQYFGPGTRLTVL.

The V gene is TRBV4-1, the J gene TRBJ2-7; D gene uncertain. The germline CDR1 and CDR2 sequences are MGHRA and YSYEKL. CDR3 size: 13 residues. Trimming stripped 4 bases from V and 5 bases from J, with 12 bases between. This CDR3 is CASSRGPLDEQYF. In nucleotides, the CDR3 is TGCGCCAGCAGCCGGGGTCCTTTAGACGAGCAGTACTTC.

This sequence joins TRBV27 and TRBJ2-7, with D maybe TRBD2 (5 bases). CDR1 is MNHEY and CDR2 is SMNVEV in the germline V gene (reference sequence). V lost 6 bases to trimming and J lost 2 bases, with 14 bases between them. There are 14 residues in the CDR3. The CDR3 DNA reads TGTGCCAGCAGATCCGGGGTCGGAGCCTACGAGCAGTACTTC. Protein product: CASRSGVGAYEQYF.

The gene calls are TRBV2 and TRBJ2-5; 7 bases are shared with TRBD1. This CDR3 is 13 amino acids long. J lost 4 bases, V lost 8 bases, and 7 bases had no gene match. Germline CDR1 is SNHLY and CDR2 is FYNNEI. The CDR3 DNA sequence: TGTGCCAGCGTATTAGGGGGCAGAGAGACCCAGTACTTC. It translates to CASVLGGRETQYF. The entire variable domain, with the rest obtained from reference TRBV2 and TRBJ2-5, is as follows: EPEVTQTPSHQVTQMGQEVILRCVPISNHLYFYWYRQILGQKVEFLVSFYNNEISEKSEIFDDQFSVERPDGSNFTLKIRSTKLEDSAMYFCASVLGGRETQYFGPGTRLLVL.

In its sample, this clone was seen a few times. The V and J genes are TRBV20-1 and TRBJ1-4, with unresolved D. The CDR3 totals 8 residues. The V and J ends lost 3 bases and 16 bases respectively, with 6 bases between them. The germline V gene encodes CDR1 DFQATT and CDR2 SNEGSKA (reference sequence). The CDR3 is CSASGRFF. The CDR3 region has the DNA TGCAGTGCTAGCGGGCGGTTTTTT.

The chain joins TRBV7-8 to TRBJ2-5; D is ambiguous. Germline CDR1 is SGHVS and CDR2 is FQNEAQ. V was cut by 1 base and J by 5 bases, with 5 bases left in between. The CDR3 totals 12 residues. CDR3 in amino acids: CASSLDVETQYF. The DNA of the CDR3 is TGTGCCAGCAGCTTAGATGTCGAGACCCAGTACTTC.

The chain links TRBV6-6 to TRBJ2-7, with TRBD1 identical over 7 bases. Germline V lookup: CDR1 MNHNY, CDR2 SVGAGI (reference sequence). This CDR3 comprises 13 residues. V lost 2 bases and J lost 5; bases outside the gene matches: 3. The CDR3 DNA is TGTGCCAGCAGTTACCTCCAGGGGGACGAGCAGTACTTC. Amino acid sequence: CASSYLQGDEQYF.

In DNA form, the CDR3 reads TGTGCCAGACGAACGCCTCAAGGCGCTAGCGGAACCACAGATACGCAGTATTTT. Amino acid sequence: CARRTPQGASGTTDTQYF. The rearrangement links TRBV19 to TRBJ2-3, with 7 bases lining up with TRBD2. From germline, CDR1 is LNHDA and CDR2 SQIVND (reference sequence). V lost 9 bases, J lost 2 bases, and 20 bases stayed unmatched. The CDR3 is made up of 18 amino acids.

The rearrangement joins TRBV5-1 to TRBJ2-7; D not resolved. Germline V gives CDR1 SGHRS, CDR2 YFSETQ. V was pared by 3 bases and J by 0 bases, with 13 bases between. The CDR3 has 15 residues. DNA for the CDR3: TGCGCCAGCAGCTCTTCCAGGACCAGCTCCTACGAGCAGTACTTC. Its protein is CASSSSRTSSYEQYF.

This chain links TRBV7-9 with TRBJ1-2; D is uncertain. The V gene's germline CDR1 is SEHNR and CDR2 FQNEAQ (reference sequence). The CDR3 runs 11 residues. Trimming pared 5 bases from V and 9 bases from J, leaving 10 bases between. The CDR3 protein is CASSLDVSYTF. The CDR3 DNA follows: TGTGCCAGCAGCCTGGACGTTAGCTACACCTTC. Looking up the rest from reference TRBV7-9 and TRBJ1-2 gives the full variable domain: DTGVSQNPRHKITKRGQNVTFRCDPISEHNRLYWYRQTLGQGPEFLTYFQNEAQLEKSRLLSDRFSAERPKGSFSTLEIQRTEQGDSAMYLCASSLDVSYTFGSGTRLTVV.

V usage is TRBV10-1 and J usage is TRBJ2-3; TRBD2 is a possible D gene (6 bases). Trimming cost V 0 bases and J 0 bases, with 19 bases left between them. This CDR3 region has 19 residues. The germline gives CDR1 WNHNN, CDR2 SYGVQD (reference sequence). CDR3 nucleotides: TGCGCCAGCAGTGAGTCCAGGGTGGCGGGGAAAGATAGCACAGATACGCAGTATTTT. It translates to CASSESRVAGKDSTDTQYF.

CDR3 sequence reads: CASSVGTSDNQPQHF. In DNA, the CDR3 is TGTGCCAGCAGCGTGGGGACAAGTGACAATCAGCCCCAGCATTTT. The V gene is TRBV9, the J gene TRBJ1-5; D perhaps matches TRBD1 (6 bases). Trimming removed 2 bases from V and 3 bases from J, with 12 bases in between. CDR1 and CDR2 from the germline V gene are SGDLS and YYNGEE. This CDR3 region has 15 residues.

A few counts support this clone. The V call is TRBV9, the J call TRBJ2-7, with D perhaps matching TRBD1 or TRBD2 (5 bases each). Trimming took off 0 bases at V and 4 bases at J, with 11 bases between the two ends. In germline, CDR1 is SGDLS, CDR2 YYNGEE. The CDR3 totals 14 residues. The CDR3: CASSVAEGRYEQYF. The CDR3 DNA is TGTGCCAGCAGCGTAGCTGAGGGGAGATACGAGCAGTACTTC.

This clone has just one count. The rearrangement joins TRBV10-3 to TRBJ2-2, with a tentative D call TRBD2 (5 bases). Per germline, CDR1 ENHRY and CDR2 SYGVKD. The germline V and J ends were trimmed by 10 bases and 5 bases, with 17 bases remaining between them. The CDR3 loop spans 14 amino acids. CDR3 region: CATWTGSITGELFF. For the CDR3, the DNA is TGTGCCACCTGGACTGGCTCGATTACCGGGGAGCTGTTTTTT.

The genes are TRBV28 and TRBJ2-7; 11 nucleotides align to TRBD2. Germline trimming cut 5 bases from V and 4 bases from J; bases unmatched to any gene: 10. This CDR3 region has 16 residues. From germline, CDR1 is MDHEN and CDR2 SYDVKM. CDR3 in amino acids: CASSPRSGRVGYEQYF. CDR3 nucleotides: TGTGCCAGCAGTCCTCGTAGCGGGAGGGTTGGTTACGAGCAGTACTTC.

The V gene is TRBV5-1, the J gene TRBJ2-7, with D possibly being TRBD1 (6 bases). Trimming pared 7 bases from V and 0 bases from J, leaving 11 bases between. The CDR3 extends over 13 amino acids. The germline V gene encodes CDR1 SGHRS and CDR2 YFSETQ. In DNA form, the CDR3 reads TGCGCCAGCGTGGGGGACAACTCCTACGAGCAGTACTTC. Translation: CASVGDNSYEQYF.

The CDR3 here is CASSYGLAGAYEQYF. The CDR3 coding sequence is TGTGCCAGCAGTTATGGACTAGCGGGAGCGTACGAGCAGTACTTC. The rearrangement uses TRBV2 and TRBJ2-7; 13 nucleotides match TRBD2. CDR3 size: 15 residues. The J segment lost 4 bases and the V segment lost 5 bases, leaving 5 bases of the junction unmatched. Germline V gene lookup returns CDR1 SNHLY and CDR2 FYNNEI.

This clone was seen just once. The chain has TRBV11-2 and TRBJ2-7, with D tentatively TRBD2 (5 bases). The CDR3 runs to 16 residues. V gave up 5 bases and J gave up 6 bases, with 23 bases separating them. Germline V gene sequence: CDR1 SGHAT, CDR2 FQNNGV. The CDR3 DNA reads TGTGCCAGCAGCCTTAGAGTAGCGAGACGGGATTCCGAGCAGTACTTC. Protein product: CASSLRVARRDSEQYF.